What follows are 21 T cell receptor beta chains derived from one specimen sequenced in a study of cytomegalovirus exposure and HLA in healthy donors. It was with 60 Vbeta and 13 Jbeta primers that the PCR ran. Profiling relied on immunoSEQ multiplex PCR, and the TCRdb table lists in-frame clones only, not all of them. The sample yields about 220,000 clones, more than 65% seen once. The sample consisted of PBMCs. These receptors originate from a woman in her thirties in good health and CMV-seronegative.

As regards this clone: The junction does not match germline at one end; this may be a read error. Different DNA sequences within this sample yield the same CDR3. The rearrangement joins TRBV18 to TRBJ2-5; D not certain. The CDR3 length is 14 residues. Germline assignment: CDR1 KGHSH and CDR2 LQKENI. CDR3 sequence: CASSPLTLQETQYF. As DNA, the CDR3 is TGCGCCAGCTCACCATTAACTCTCCAAGAGACCCAGTACTTC.

The CDR3 region is CASTTSGRGNEQFF. As DNA, the CDR3 is TGTGCCAGTACCACTAGCGGGAGAGGGAATGAGCAGTTCTTC. The chain joins TRBV19 to TRBJ2-1; TRBD2 matches 11 bases. Germline CDR1 LNHDA, CDR2 SQIVND (reference sequence). The V gene end was trimmed by 7 bases and the J gene end by 7 bases; junction bases not matched to a gene: 6. The CDR3 loop spans 14 amino acids. The variable domain in full, completed from reference TRBV19 and TRBJ2-1, reads DGGITQSPKYLFRKEGQNVTLSCEQNLNHDAMYWYRQDPGQGLRLIYYSQIVNDFQKGDIAEGYSVSREKKESFPLTVTSAQKNPTAFYLCASTTSGRGNEQFFGPGTRLTVL.

The chain couples TRBV5-6 to TRBJ1-1, with D possibly TRBD1 on 6 matching bases. The germline V gene encodes CDR1 SGHDT and CDR2 YYEEEE. The CDR3 consists of 14 residues. The V end lost 0 bases, the J end lost 3 bases, and 9 bases lay between the germline ends. The CDR3 spells CASSLGSGDTEAFF. CDR3 DNA: TGTGCCAGCAGCTTGGGATCAGGGGACACTGAAGCTTTCTTT.

V usage is TRBV9 and J usage is TRBJ1-1; D unresolved. Trimming left V 2 bases short and J 1 base short, with 9 bases between. CDR3 length equals 14 residues. The germline V gene encodes CDR1 SGDLS and CDR2 YYNGEE. CDR3 in amino acids: CASSVHTSNTEAFF. In DNA, the CDR3 is TGTGCCAGCAGCGTCCATACTTCGAACACTGAAGCTTTCTTT.

V gene TRBV10-3 combines with J gene TRBJ2-7, with 10 bases identical to TRBD1. This CDR3 is 17 amino acids long. Germline-derived CDR1 and CDR2 are ENHRY and SYGVKD. The V and J ends lost 7 bases and 5 bases, in that order; junction bases with no gene match: 17. The CDR3 DNA reads TGTGCCATCACCTCCGGGACAGGGGCCTCCGTAGTACACGAGCAGTACTTC. Translation gives CAITSGTGASVVHEQYF.

This clone came up a few times. A read error may account for a junction end that differs from germline. The chain has TRBV7-3 and TRBJ2-3; no reliable D call. CDR3 length equals 14 residues. Germline CDR1 reads SGHTA; CDR2 reads FQGTGA. The CDR3 nucleotides are TGTGCCAGCAGCCTCATGGAAAGCACAGATACGCGGTATTTT. It encodes CASSLMESTDTRYF.

The chain is built from TRBV30 and TRBJ1-2; D is ambiguous. V gave up 3 bases and J gave up 8 bases, with 22 bases separating them. The CDR3 loop spans 15 amino acids. Germline loops: CDR1 GTSNPN, CDR2 SVGIG (reference sequence). CDR3 residues: CAWSAGGQVRRGYTF. CDR3 nucleotides: TGTGCCTGGAGCGCCGGTGGCCAGGTGCGCAGGGGCTACACCTTC.

A word on this clone: The sample carries other DNA sequences with the same CDR3. This chain uses TRBV5-1 with TRBJ2-5; 12 nucleotides line up with TRBD2. The CDR3 covers 15 residues. The germline CDR1 and CDR2 sequences are SGHRS and YFSETQ. J lost 5 bases, V lost 3 bases, and 5 bases had no gene match. DNA for the CDR3: TGCGCCAGCAGCTCGACTAGCGGGGGAAGGGAGACCCAGTACTTC. This translates into CASSSTSGGRETQYF. Full variable domain (missing parts from reference TRBV5-1 and TRBJ2-5): KAGVTQTPRYLIKTRGQQVTLSCSPISGHRSVSWYQQTPGQGLQFLFEYFSETQRNKGNFPGRFSGRQFSNSRSEMNVSTLELGDSALYLCASSSTSGGRETQYFGPGTRLLVL.

The chain carries TRBV7-9 and TRBJ1-1; D is possibly TRBD1 (5 bases). V lost 8 bases, J lost 1 base, and 14 bases lay in between. The length of the CDR3 is 14 residues. The germline V gene has CDR1 SEHNR and CDR2 FQNEAQ (reference sequence). The CDR3 DNA reads as TGTGCCAGCGTTATAGGGGCAGCGAACACTGAAGCTTTCTTT. It translates to CASVIGAANTEAFF.

V and J are TRBV27 and TRBJ2-7; the match to TRBD1 covers 7 bases. This CDR3 spans 13 amino acids. Trimming cost V 5 bases and J 4 bases; bases outside gene matches: 5. Germline V CDR1 and CDR2: MNHEY, SMNVEV (reference sequence). The CDR3 nucleotides are TGTGCCAGCAGTCTCAGGACAGGTTACGAGCAGTACTTC. This gives the protein CASSLRTGYEQYF.

The CDR3 spells CASRPGLEVGNEQFF. Written as DNA, the CDR3 is TGCGCCAGCCGCCCGGGACTAGAAGTTGGCAATGAGCAGTTCTTC. The chain employs TRBV5-1 and TRBJ2-1; 8 bases match TRBD2. Trimming at V came to 7 bases and at J to 6 bases, leaving 12 bases not matched to a gene. The CDR3 covers 15 residues. Germline assignment: CDR1 SGHRS and CDR2 YFSETQ.

The V and J genes are TRBV5-1 and TRBJ2-7; D might be TRBD1 (6 bases). Trimming left V 3 bases short and J 3 bases short, with 13 bases between. This CDR3 has 14 amino acids. The germline V gene has CDR1 SGHRS and CDR2 YFSETQ. This chain's CDR3 is CASSSGRDNYEQYF. CDR3 nucleotides: TGCGCCAGCAGCTCGGGCAGGGACAACTACGAGCAGTACTTC.

This rearrangement joins TRBV10-3 to TRBJ2-1, with TRBD2 matching 14 bases. The CDR3 is 15 residues long. Germline V CDR1 and CDR2: ENHRY, SYGVKD. With 11 bases clipped from V and 10 bases from J, the junction kept 13 bases outside the gene matches. CDR3 DNA sequence: TGTGCCGCGTCTCCGGGACTAGCGGGAGTGGGCGAGCAGTTCTTC. It translates to CAASPGLAGVGEQFF.

The chain carries TRBV7-9 and TRBJ2-3; perhaps TRBD2 as D (6 bases). Germline V gene data show CDR1 as SEHNR and CDR2 as FQNEAQ (reference sequence). The CDR3 length is 14 residues. V dropped 5 bases and J dropped 6 bases, with 15 bases sitting between them. The CDR3 spells CASSHGTLADTQYF. CDR3 nucleotides: TGTGCCAGCAGCCACGGGACTCTTGCGGATACGCAGTATTTT.

The rearrangement uses TRBV6-1 and TRBJ1-1; D ambiguous. CDR3 length equals 13 residues. Germline-derived CDR1 and CDR2 are MNHNS and SASEGT. V lost 10 bases, J lost 4 bases, and 16 bases lay in between. In DNA form, the CDR3 reads TGTGCCACATCTATTATTGGGCCCACTGAAGCTTTCTTT. This codes for CATSIIGPTEAFF.

This chain connects TRBV5-1 to TRBJ1-3; D possibly corresponds to TRBD1 (5 bases). The CDR3 totals 15 residues. Germline assignment: CDR1 SGHRS and CDR2 YFSETQ. The ends were cut back, 4 bases at V and 2 bases at J, with 13 bases in the middle. CDR3: CASSPAGPAGNTIYF. CDR3 bases: TGCGCCAGCAGCCCCGCGGGGCCAGCTGGAAACACCATATATTTT. The entire variable domain, with the rest obtained from reference TRBV5-1 and TRBJ1-3, is as follows: KAGVTQTPRYLIKTRGQQVTLSCSPISGHRSVSWYQQTPGQGLQFLFEYFSETQRNKGNFPGRFSGRQFSNSRSEMNVSTLELGDSALYLCASSPAGPAGNTIYFGEGSWLTVV.

This chain connects TRBV13 to TRBJ2-7, with 11 bases matching TRBD2. The V and J ends lost 3 bases and 9 bases, in that order; junction bases with no gene match: 10. This CDR3 is built from 15 residues. Germline CDR1 and CDR2: PRHDT and FYEKMQ (reference sequence). The CDR3 reads CASSLIGLAGGRQYF. The CDR3 DNA sequence: TGTGCCAGCAGCTTGATTGGCCTAGCGGGAGGAAGGCAGTACTTC.

This clone has only one observation. This chain uses TRBV5-1 with TRBJ2-1; D unclear. CDR1 and CDR2 (germline): SGHRS, YFSETQ. V lost 0 bases, J lost 7 bases, and 11 bases lay in between. The CDR3 runs 14 residues. The CDR3 is CASSLELIGNEQFF. In DNA, the CDR3 is TGCGCCAGCAGCTTGGAACTAATCGGGAATGAGCAGTTCTTC.

The gene calls are TRBV7-3 and TRBJ2-7, with a tentative D call TRBD1 (6 bases). This CDR3 region has 12 residues. Germline V lookup: CDR1 SGHTA, CDR2 FQGTGA. V lost 4 bases, J lost 5 bases, and 9 bases lay in between. The CDR3 protein is CASSSTGNEQYF. In nucleotides, the CDR3 is TGTGCCAGCAGCTCTACAGGGAACGAGCAGTACTTC.

The chain has TRBV20-1 and TRBJ1-2; a possible D gene is TRBD1 (5 bases). With 5 bases removed from V and 6 bases from J, the gap between germline ends came to 10 bases. Per the germline V gene, CDR1 is DFQATT and CDR2 is SNEGSKA (reference sequence). The CDR3 runs 11 residues. In DNA form, the CDR3 reads TGCAGTGCTGCCCCGGGGGATGGCTACACCTTC. Protein sequence: CSAAPGDGYTF.

Worth noting for this clone: Other DNA sequences in the sample encode the same CDR3. The CDR3 DNA sequence: TGTGCCAGCAGCGTAGGGGGGGGGAGCACAGATACGCAGTATTTT. This codes for CASSVGGGSTDTQYF. The rearrangement uses TRBV9 and TRBJ2-3, with TRBD2 matching over 7 bases. This CDR3 contains 15 residues. J lost 0 bases, V lost 0 bases, and 1 base had no gene match. Per the germline V gene, CDR1 is SGDLS and CDR2 is YYNGEE.